This T cell receptor beta chain was documented in a study of T-cell reconstitution after alpha-beta-depleted transplantation in children. The library targeted TCRbeta and was prepared with unique molecular identifiers. TCRdb reprocessed the PCR reads with MiXCR, giving one entry per CDR3 protein. The data hold just under 550,000 distinct CDR3 sequences, with about 16% observed a single time. The specimen was PBMCs from the stem cell graft donor, collected from the stem cell graft. The origin of this receptor is a human donor who donated a stem cell graft to a child with acute lymphoblastic leukemia.

CDR3 residues: CASSQGGQGNQPQHF. CDR3 in DNA: TGTGCCAGCAGCCAAGGGGGACAGGGGAATCAGCCCCAGCATTTT. The rearrangement links TRBV12-3 or TRBV12-4 to TRBJ1-5, with 10 bases identical to TRBD1. This CDR3 contains 15 residues. V lost 6 bases and J lost 4; bases outside the gene matches: 6.